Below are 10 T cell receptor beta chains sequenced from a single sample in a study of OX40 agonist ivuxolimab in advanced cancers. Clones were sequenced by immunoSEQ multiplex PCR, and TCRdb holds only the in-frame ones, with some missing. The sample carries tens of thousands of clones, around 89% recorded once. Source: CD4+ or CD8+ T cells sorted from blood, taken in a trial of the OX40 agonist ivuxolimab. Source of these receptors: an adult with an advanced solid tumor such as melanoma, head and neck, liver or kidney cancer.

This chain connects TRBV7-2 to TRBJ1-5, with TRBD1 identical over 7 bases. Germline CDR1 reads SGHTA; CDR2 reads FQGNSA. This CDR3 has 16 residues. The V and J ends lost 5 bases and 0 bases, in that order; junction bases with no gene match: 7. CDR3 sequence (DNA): TGTGCCAGCAGCATAGGGACAGATCGTAGCAATCAGCCCCAGCATTTT. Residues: CASSIGTDRSNQPQHF. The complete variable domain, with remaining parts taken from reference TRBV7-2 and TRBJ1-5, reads GAGVSQSPSNKVTEKGKDVELRCDPISGHTALYWYRQSLGQGLEFLIYFQGNSAPDKSGLPSDRFSAERTGGSVSTLTIQRTQQEDSAVYLCASSIGTDRSNQPQHFGDGTRLSIL.

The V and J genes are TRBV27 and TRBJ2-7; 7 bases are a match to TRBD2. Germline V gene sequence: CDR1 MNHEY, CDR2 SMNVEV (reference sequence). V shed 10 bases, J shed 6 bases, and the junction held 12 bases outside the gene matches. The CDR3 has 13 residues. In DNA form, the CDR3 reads TGTGCCACCGGGGCAGCGGGGTCACGCGAGCAGTACTTC. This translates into CATGAAGSREQYF.

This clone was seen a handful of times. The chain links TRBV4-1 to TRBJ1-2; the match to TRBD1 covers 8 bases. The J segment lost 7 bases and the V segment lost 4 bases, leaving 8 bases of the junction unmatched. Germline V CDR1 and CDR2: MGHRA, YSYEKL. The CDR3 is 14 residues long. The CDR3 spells CASSRPGQETGYTF. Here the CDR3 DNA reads TGCGCCAGCAGCCGTCCGGGACAGGAGACTGGCTACACCTTC.

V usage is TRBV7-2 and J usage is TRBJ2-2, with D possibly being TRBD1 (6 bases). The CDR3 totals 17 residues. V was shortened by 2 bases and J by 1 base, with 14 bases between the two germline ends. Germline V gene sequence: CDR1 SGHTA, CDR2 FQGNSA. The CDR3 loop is CASSLSAGTQNTGELFF. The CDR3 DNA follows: TGTGCCAGCAGCTTATCAGCCGGGACACAGAACACCGGGGAGCTGTTTTTT.

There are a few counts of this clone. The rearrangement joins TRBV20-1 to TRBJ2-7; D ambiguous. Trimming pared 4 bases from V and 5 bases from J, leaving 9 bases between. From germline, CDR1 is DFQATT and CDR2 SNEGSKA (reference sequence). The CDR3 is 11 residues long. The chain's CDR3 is CSATPRNEQYF. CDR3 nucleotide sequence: TGCAGTGCTACCCCCCGAAACGAGCAGTACTTC.

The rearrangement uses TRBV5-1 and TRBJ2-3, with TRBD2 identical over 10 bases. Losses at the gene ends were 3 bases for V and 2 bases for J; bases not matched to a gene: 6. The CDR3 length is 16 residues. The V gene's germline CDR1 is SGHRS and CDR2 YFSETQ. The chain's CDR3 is CASSSLAGVATDTQYF. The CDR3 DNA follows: TGCGCCAGCAGCTCCCTAGCGGGAGTGGCCACAGATACGCAGTATTTT. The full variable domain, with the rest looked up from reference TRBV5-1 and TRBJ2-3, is KAGVTQTPRYLIKTRGQQVTLSCSPISGHRSVSWYQQTPGQGLQFLFEYFSETQRNKGNFPGRFSGRQFSNSRSEMNVSTLELGDSALYLCASSSLAGVATDTQYFGPGTRLTVL.

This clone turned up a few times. The CDR3 is CASSLSWGDTIYF. The CDR3 DNA follows: TGTGCCAGCAGTTTATCATGGGGGGACACCATATATTTT. The gene calls are TRBV27 and TRBJ1-3; maybe TRBD1 (5 bases). Germline V gene data show CDR1 as MNHEY and CDR2 as SMNVEV (reference sequence). Between the trimmed V and J ends, which lost 0 bases and 8 bases, there was a span of 8 bases. This CDR3 comprises 13 residues.

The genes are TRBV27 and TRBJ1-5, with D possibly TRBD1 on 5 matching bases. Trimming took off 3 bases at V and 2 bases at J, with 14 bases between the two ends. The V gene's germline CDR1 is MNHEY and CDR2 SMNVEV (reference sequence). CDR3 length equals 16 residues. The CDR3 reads CASSLGGRGGNQPQHF. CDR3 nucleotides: TGTGCCAGCAGTTTGGGGGGGAGGGGTGGCAATCAGCCCCAGCATTTT.

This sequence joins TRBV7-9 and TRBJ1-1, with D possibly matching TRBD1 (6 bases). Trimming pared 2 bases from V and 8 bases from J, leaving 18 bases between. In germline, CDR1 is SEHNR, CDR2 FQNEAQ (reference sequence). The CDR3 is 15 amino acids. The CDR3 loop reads CASSLSGAPIPEAFF. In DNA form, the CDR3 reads TGTGCCAGCAGCTTATCAGGGGCACCCATTCCCGAAGCTTTCTTT.

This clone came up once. Written as DNA, the CDR3 is TGTGCCAGCAGGTCTACAGGGTCTGGGGCCAACGTCCTGACTTTC. It encodes CASRSTGSGANVLTF. V gene TRBV28 combines with J gene TRBJ2-6; TRBD1 might be the D (6 bases). CDR3 length: 15 residues. V lost 6 bases and J 1 base, leaving 10 bases between the germline ends. The germline V gene has CDR1 MDHEN and CDR2 SYDVKM.